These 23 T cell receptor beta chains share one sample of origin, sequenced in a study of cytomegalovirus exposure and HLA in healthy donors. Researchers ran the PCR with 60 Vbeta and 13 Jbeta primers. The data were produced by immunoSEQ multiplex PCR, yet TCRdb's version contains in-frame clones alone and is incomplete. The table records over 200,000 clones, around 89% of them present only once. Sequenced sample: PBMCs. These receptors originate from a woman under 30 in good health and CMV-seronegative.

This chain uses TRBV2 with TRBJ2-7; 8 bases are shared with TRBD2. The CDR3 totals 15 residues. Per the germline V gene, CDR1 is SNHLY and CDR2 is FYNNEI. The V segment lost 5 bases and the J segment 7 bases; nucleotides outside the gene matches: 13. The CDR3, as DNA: TGTGCCAGCAGTCCAAGAGCGGGAGAGAGAGGGGAGCAGTACTTC. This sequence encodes CASSPRAGERGEQYF.

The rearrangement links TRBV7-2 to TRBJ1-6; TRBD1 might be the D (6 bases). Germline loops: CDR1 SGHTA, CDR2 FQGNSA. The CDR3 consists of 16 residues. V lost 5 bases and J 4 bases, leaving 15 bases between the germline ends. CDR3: CASSPWGRGYNSPLHF. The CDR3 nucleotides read TGTGCCAGCAGCCCATGGGGGCGGGGGTATAATTCACCCCTCCACTTT.

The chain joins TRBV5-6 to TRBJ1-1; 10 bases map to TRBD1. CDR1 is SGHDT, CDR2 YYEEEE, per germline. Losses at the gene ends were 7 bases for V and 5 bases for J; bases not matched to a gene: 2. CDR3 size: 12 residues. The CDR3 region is CASDRGRTEAFF. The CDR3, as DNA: TGTGCCAGCGACAGGGGGCGAACTGAAGCTTTCTTT.

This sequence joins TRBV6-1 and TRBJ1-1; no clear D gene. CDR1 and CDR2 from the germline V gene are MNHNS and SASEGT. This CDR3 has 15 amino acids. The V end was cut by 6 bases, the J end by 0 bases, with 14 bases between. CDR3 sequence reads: CASRSSGTMNTEAFF. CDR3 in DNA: TGTGCCAGCAGAAGCAGCGGAACCATGAACACTGAAGCTTTCTTT.

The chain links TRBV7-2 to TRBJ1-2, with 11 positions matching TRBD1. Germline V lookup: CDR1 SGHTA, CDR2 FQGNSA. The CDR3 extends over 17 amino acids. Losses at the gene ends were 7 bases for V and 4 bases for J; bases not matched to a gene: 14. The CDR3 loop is CASTSPDRGLGVYGYTF. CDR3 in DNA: TGTGCCAGCACCTCACCGGACAGGGGGCTCGGCGTCTATGGCTACACCTTC.

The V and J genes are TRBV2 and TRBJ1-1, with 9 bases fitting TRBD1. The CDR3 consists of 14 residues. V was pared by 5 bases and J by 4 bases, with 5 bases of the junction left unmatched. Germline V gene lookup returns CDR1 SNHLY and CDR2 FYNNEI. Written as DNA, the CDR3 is TGTGCCAGCAGTTTACAGGGGGCAGGCACTGAAGCTTTCTTT. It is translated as CASSLQGAGTEAFF. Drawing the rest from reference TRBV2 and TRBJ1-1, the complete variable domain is EPEVTQTPSHQVTQMGQEVILRCVPISNHLYFYWYRQILGQKVEFLVSFYNNEISEKSEIFDDQFSVERPDGSNFTLKIRSTKLEDSAMYFCASSLQGAGTEAFFGQGTRLTVV.

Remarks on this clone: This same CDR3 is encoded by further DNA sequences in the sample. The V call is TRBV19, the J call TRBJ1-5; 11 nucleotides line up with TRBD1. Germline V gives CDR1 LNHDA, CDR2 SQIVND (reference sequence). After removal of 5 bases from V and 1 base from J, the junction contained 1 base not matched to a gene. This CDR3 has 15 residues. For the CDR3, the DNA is TGTGCCAGTAGTCGGGACAGGGGGAGCAATCAGCCCCAGCATTTT. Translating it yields CASSRDRGSNQPQHF.

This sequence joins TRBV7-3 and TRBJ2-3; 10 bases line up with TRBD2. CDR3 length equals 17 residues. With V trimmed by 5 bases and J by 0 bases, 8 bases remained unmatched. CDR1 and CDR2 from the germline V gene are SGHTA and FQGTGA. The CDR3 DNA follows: TGTGCCAGCAGCCCCTACCCTAGCGGGAGCAGCACAGATACGCAGTATTTT. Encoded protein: CASSPYPSGSSTDTQYF.

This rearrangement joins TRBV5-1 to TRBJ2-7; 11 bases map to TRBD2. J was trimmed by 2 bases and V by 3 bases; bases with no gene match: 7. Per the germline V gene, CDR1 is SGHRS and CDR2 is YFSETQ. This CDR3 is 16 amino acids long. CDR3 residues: CASSSGLAGGPYEQYF. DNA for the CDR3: TGCGCCAGCAGCTCTGGACTAGCGGGTGGACCCTACGAGCAGTACTTC.

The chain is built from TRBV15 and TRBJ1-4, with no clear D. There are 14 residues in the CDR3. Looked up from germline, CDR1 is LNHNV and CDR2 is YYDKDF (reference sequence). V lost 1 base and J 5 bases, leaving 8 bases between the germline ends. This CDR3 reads CATSRVYGNEKLFF. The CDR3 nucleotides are TGTGCCACCAGCAGAGTGTACGGGAATGAAAAACTGTTTTTT.

The CDR3 DNA follows: TGTGCCAGCAGTTCGGCTAGCGGGAGGGCCTACAATGAGCAGTTCTTC. Amino acid sequence: CASSSASGRAYNEQFF. The chain carries TRBV6-5 and TRBJ2-1; TRBD2 matches 12 bases. CDR3 length: 16 residues. Germline-derived CDR1 and CDR2 are MNHEY and SVGAGI. The junction had 3 bases not matched to a gene; V was cut back by 4 bases and J by 2 bases.

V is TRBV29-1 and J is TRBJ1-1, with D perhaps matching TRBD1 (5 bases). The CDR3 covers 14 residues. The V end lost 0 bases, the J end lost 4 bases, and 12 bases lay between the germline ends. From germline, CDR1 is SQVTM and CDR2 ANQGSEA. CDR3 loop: CSVEEGRDFTEAFF. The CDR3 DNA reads TGCAGCGTTGAAGAGGGCAGGGATTTCACTGAAGCTTTCTTT.

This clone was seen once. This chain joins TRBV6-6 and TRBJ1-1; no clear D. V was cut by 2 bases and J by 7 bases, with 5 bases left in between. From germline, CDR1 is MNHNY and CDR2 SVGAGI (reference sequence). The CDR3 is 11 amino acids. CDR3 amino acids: CASSYADEAFF. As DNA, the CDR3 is TGTGCCAGCAGTTACGCGGATGAAGCTTTCTTT.

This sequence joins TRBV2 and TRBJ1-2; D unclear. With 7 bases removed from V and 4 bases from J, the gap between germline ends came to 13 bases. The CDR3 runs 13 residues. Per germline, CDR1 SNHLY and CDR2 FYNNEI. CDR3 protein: CASTTTLLYGYTF. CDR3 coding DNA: TGTGCCAGCACCACGACACTCCTCTATGGCTACACCTTC.

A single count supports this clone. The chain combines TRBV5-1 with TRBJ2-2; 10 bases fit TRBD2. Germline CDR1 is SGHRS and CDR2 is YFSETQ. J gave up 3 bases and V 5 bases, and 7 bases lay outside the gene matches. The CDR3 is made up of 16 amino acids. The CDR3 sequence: CASRRLAGFDTGELFF. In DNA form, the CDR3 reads TGCGCCAGCAGACGACTAGCGGGCTTTGACACCGGGGAGCTGTTTTTT.

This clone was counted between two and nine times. The CDR3 DNA sequence: TGTGCCAGCTCACAGGCCGGGGGCAATCAGCCCCAGCATTTT. Translating it yields CASSQAGGNQPQHF. The gene calls are TRBV18 and TRBJ1-5; no firm D call. From germline, CDR1 is KGHSH and CDR2 LQKENI. Deletions cut 4 bases from V and 2 bases from J, with 9 bases between. This CDR3 region has 14 residues. Variable domain in full (rest from reference TRBV18 and TRBJ1-5): NAGVMQNPRHLVRRRGQEARLRCSPMKGHSHVYWYRQLPEEGLKFMVYLQKENIIDESGMPKERFSAEFPKEGPSILRIQQVVRGDSAAYFCASSQAGGNQPQHFGDGTRLSIL.

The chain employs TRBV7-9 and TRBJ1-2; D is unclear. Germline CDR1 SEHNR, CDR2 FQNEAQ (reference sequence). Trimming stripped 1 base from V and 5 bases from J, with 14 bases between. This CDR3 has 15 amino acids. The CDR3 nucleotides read TGTGCCAGCAGCTTAGGAACACCGCTCTCTTATGGCTACACCTTC. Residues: CASSLGTPLSYGYTF. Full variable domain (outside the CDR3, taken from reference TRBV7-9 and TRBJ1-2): DTGVSQNPRHKITKRGQNVTFRCDPISEHNRLYWYRQTLGQGPEFLTYFQNEAQLEKSRLLSDRFSAERPKGSFSTLEIQRTEQGDSAMYLCASSLGTPLSYGYTFGSGTRLTVV.

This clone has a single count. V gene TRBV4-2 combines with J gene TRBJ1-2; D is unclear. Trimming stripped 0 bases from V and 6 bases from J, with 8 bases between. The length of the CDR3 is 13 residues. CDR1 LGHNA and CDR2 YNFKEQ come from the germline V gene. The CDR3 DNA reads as TGTGCCAGCAGCCAAGATGTCAGGAATGGCTACACCTTC. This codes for CASSQDVRNGYTF.

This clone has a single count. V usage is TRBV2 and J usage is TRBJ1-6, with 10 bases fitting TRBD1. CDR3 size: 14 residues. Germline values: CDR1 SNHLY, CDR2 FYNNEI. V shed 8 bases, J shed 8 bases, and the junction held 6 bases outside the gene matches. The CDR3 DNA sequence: TGTGCCAGCTCCGGACAGGGGGTCGATTCACCCCTCCACTTT. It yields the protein CASSGQGVDSPLHF.

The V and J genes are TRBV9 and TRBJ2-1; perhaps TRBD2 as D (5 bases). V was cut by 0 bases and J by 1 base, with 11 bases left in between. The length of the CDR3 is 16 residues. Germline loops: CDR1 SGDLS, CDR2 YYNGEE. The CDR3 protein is CASSVAGRGSYNEQFF. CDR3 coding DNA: TGTGCCAGCAGCGTAGCGGGTAGAGGGTCCTACAATGAGCAGTTCTTC.

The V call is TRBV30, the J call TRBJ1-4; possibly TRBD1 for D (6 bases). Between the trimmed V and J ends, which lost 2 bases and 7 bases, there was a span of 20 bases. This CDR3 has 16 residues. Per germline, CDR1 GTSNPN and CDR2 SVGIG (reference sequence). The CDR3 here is CAWSSGRWGPGEKLFF. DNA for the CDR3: TGTGCCTGGAGTAGTGGAAGGTGGGGGCCAGGTGAAAAACTGTTTTTT.

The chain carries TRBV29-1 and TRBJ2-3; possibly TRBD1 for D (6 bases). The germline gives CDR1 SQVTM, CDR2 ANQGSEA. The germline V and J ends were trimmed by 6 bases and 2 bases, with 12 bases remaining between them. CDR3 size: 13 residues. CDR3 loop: CSVKDSYTDTQYF. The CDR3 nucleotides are TGCAGCGTCAAGGACAGTTACACAGATACGCAGTATTTT.

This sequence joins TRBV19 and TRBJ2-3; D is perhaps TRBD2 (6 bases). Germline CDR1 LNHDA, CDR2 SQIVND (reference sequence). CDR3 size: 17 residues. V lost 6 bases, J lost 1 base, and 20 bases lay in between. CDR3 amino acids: CASSYLAETWGTDTQYF. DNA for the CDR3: TGTGCCAGTAGCTATTTAGCGGAAACTTGGGGCACAGATACGCAGTATTTT.